This T cell receptor beta chain was sequenced in a study of OX40 agonist ivuxolimab in advanced cancers. Across the whole study: Patients were infused with ivuxolimab every 2 weeks at 0.01 to 10 mg/kg. Dose-escalation patients had hepatocellular carcinoma, melanoma, renal cell or head and neck cancer.

Study results and caveats: Normalized T-cell clonal expansion was also low in some nonresponders.

V was shortened by 5 bases and J by 1 base, with 13 bases between the two germline ends. There are 15 residues in the CDR3. Germline loops: CDR1 SGHAT, CDR2 FQNNGV. Comments on this clone: As yet, its antigen is unknown.

The table came from immunoSEQ multiplex PCR; TCRdb's copy has only in-frame clones and leaves some out. The table has around 72,000 clones, 75% to 90% seen once; the top ten hold over 10%. This chain links TRBV11-2 with TRBJ2-3, with no clear D. The TCR was taken from an adult with an advanced solid tumor such as melanoma, head and neck, liver or kidney cancer. The specimen was CD4+ or CD8+ T cells sorted from blood, collected in a trial of the OX40 agonist ivuxolimab. The CDR3 DNA follows: TGTGCCAGCAGCCCCCCGGACGGTGGCACAGATACGCAGTATTTT. It yields the protein CASSPPDGGTDTQYF.